These 23 T cell receptor beta chains originate from one sample sequenced in a study of T cell responses to AZD1222 COVID-19 vaccine. Measured with immunoSEQ multiplex PCR; TCRdb has only the in-frame clones, and not every one. The data show around 130,000 clones, with 88% seen just once and about 6% held by the top ten. Material: peripheral blood, obtained 28 days after the second AZD1222 dose. Receptors were obtained from an adult who received the AZD1222 COVID-19 vaccine.

The rearrangement joins TRBV30 to TRBJ1-1, with 7 bases that match TRBD1. Germline loops: CDR1 GTSNPN, CDR2 SVGIG (reference sequence). The V gene end was trimmed by 1 base and the J gene end by 1 base; junction bases not matched to a gene: 6. This CDR3 is 15 amino acids long. CDR3 coding DNA: TGTGCCTGGAGTGGGGCCTACAGGGGGAACACTGAAGCTTTCTTT. Its translation: CAWSGAYRGNTEAFF.

V usage is TRBV5-1 and J usage is TRBJ1-6, with 9 bases matching TRBD1. V lost 1 base and J lost 5; bases outside the gene matches: 1. Germline lookup yields CDR1 SGHRS and CDR2 YFSETQ. The CDR3 loop spans 15 amino acids. The CDR3, as DNA: TGCGCCAGCAGCTTGAGACAGGGGGATAATTCACCCCTCCACTTT. Translation gives CASSLRQGDNSPLHF.

This clone was observed a handful of times. Given a much more abundant clone one base away, this may be a read error. This chain uses TRBV4-2 with TRBJ2-2; 8 bases line up with TRBD2. With V trimmed by 11 bases and J by 6 bases, 17 bases remained unmatched. Germline CDR1 reads LGHNA; CDR2 reads YNFKEQ. The CDR3 is made up of 16 amino acids. CDR3 sequence: CARTQDRGGLSGELFF. For the CDR3, the DNA is TGTGCCCGCACCCAAGACCGGGGGGGGTTGTCCGGGGAGCTGTTTTTT.

The V and J genes are TRBV5-6 and TRBJ1-4, with TRBD1 identical over 7 bases. Trimming cost V 0 bases and J 7 bases; bases outside gene matches: 0. The germline gives CDR1 SGHDT, CDR2 YYEEEE. This CDR3 spans 13 amino acids. The CDR3 reads CASSLDRGEKLFF. As DNA, the CDR3 is TGTGCCAGCAGCTTGGACAGGGGTGAAAAACTGTTTTTT.

The rearrangement joins TRBV20-1 to TRBJ2-1; perhaps TRBD2 as D (6 bases). CDR3 length equals 16 residues. Germline V gives CDR1 DFQATT, CDR2 SNEGSKA (reference sequence). Between the trimmed V and J ends, which lost 3 bases and 0 bases, there was a span of 15 bases. CDR3 in DNA: TGCAGTGCTAGTTCACTAGCCGGGAGCTCCTACAATGAGCAGTTCTTC. This codes for CSASSLAGSSYNEQFF.

The chain joins TRBV9 to TRBJ2-4, with 7 bases that match TRBD2. The CDR3 is 15 amino acids. The J segment lost 9 bases and the V segment lost 0 bases, leaving 9 bases of the junction unmatched. CDR1 and CDR2 (germline): SGDLS, YYNGEE. The CDR3 DNA reads as TGTGCCAGCAGCGTAGCCCCAGCGGGGATCGGCATTCAGTACTTC. Its protein is CASSVAPAGIGIQYF.

The chain joins TRBV4-1 to TRBJ2-7, with 12 bases matching TRBD2. After removal of 3 bases from V and 2 bases from J, the junction contained 2 bases not matched to a gene. The CDR3 has 15 residues. Looked up from germline, CDR1 is MGHRA and CDR2 is YSYEKL. CDR3 sequence reads: CASSHRLAGAYEQYF. The CDR3 DNA reads as TGCGCCAGCAGCCACAGACTAGCGGGGGCCTACGAGCAGTACTTC.

This chain uses TRBV7-3 with TRBJ1-1; D possibly corresponds to TRBD1 (6 bases). This CDR3 is 15 amino acids long. V lost 2 bases and J lost 3, with 13 bases in between. Per the germline V gene, CDR1 is SGHTA and CDR2 is FQGTGA. For the CDR3, the DNA is TGTGCCAGCAGCTTACGGGCAGGGGAGGACACTGAAGCTTTCTTT. Encoded protein: CASSLRAGEDTEAFF.

The CDR3: CASSLVDRGISEQFF. The CDR3 DNA follows: TGTGCCAGCAGCTTAGTTGACAGGGGAATATCTGAGCAGTTCTTC. The gene calls are TRBV11-2 and TRBJ2-1; 8 nucleotides match TRBD1. CDR3 length: 15 amino acids. With 1 base clipped from V and 9 bases from J, the junction kept 8 bases outside the gene matches. The V gene's germline CDR1 is SGHAT and CDR2 FQNNGV.

CDR3 nucleotides: TGCGCCAGCAAAGGGACTAGCGGGGGCCCTTTCCCCCAGTACTTC. As protein: CASKGTSGGPFPQYF. This chain links TRBV23-1 with TRBJ2-5, with 14 bases matching TRBD2. TRBV23-1 is an ORF for which the function is uncertain. The J segment lost 9 bases and the V segment lost 7 bases, leaving 10 bases of the junction unmatched. This CDR3 region has 15 residues.

This sequence joins TRBV7-8 and TRBJ2-1; 9 bases agree with TRBD2. J gave up 6 bases and V 8 bases, and 5 bases lay outside the gene matches. CDR1 and CDR2 (germline): SGHVS, FQNEAQ. CDR3 length: 13 residues. The CDR3, as DNA: TGTGCCAGCCAACTAGCGGGTCTCAATGAGCAGTTCTTC. Translating it yields CASQLAGLNEQFF.

The chain has TRBV7-3 and TRBJ2-5; TRBD2 is a possible D gene (6 bases). Germline lookup yields CDR1 SGHTA and CDR2 FQGTGA. V lost 5 bases to trimming and J lost 3 bases, with 10 bases between them. This CDR3 contains 13 residues. CDR3 sequence: CASSRGTKETQYF. Here the CDR3 DNA reads TGTGCCAGCAGCCGGGGGACCAAAGAGACCCAGTACTTC.

The chain recombines TRBV9 with TRBJ2-1, with D possibly called TRBD1 or TRBD2 (5 bases each). Germline V lookup: CDR1 SGDLS, CDR2 YYNGEE. Trimming shortened V by 4 bases and J by 1 base, and 12 bases separated the two germline ends. The length of the CDR3 is 15 residues. The CDR3: CASSLSGASYNEQFF. Written as DNA, the CDR3 is TGTGCCAGCAGCTTATCCGGGGCTTCCTACAATGAGCAGTTCTTC.

The count of this clone is one. The chain employs TRBV28 and TRBJ1-2, with D perhaps matching TRBD1 (5 bases). With 8 bases removed from V and 2 bases from J, the gap between germline ends came to 6 bases. The CDR3 runs 11 residues. The germline V gene has CDR1 MDHEN and CDR2 SYDVKM. DNA of the CDR3: TGTGCCAGCGGGACCAACTATGGCTACACCTTC. Amino acids: CASGTNYGYTF.

The J gene is TRBJ2-5, the V gene TRBV28, with TRBD1 matching 8 bases. V lost 6 bases to trimming and J lost 7 bases; unmatched junction nucleotides: 16. This CDR3 has 16 amino acids. The germline V gene has CDR1 MDHEN and CDR2 SYDVKM. CDR3 amino acids: CASSPAGQGGLGTQYF. The CDR3 DNA reads TGTGCCAGCAGCCCCGCTGGACAGGGCGGCTTGGGGACCCAGTACTTC. The complete variable domain, with remaining parts taken from reference TRBV28 and TRBJ2-5, reads DVKVTQSSRYLVKRTGEKVFLECVQDMDHENMFWYRQDPGLGLRLIYFSYDVKMKEKGDIPEGYSVSREKKERFSLILESASTNQTSMYLCASSPAGQGGLGTQYFGPGTRLLVL.

The rearrangement uses TRBV13 and TRBJ2-1; maybe TRBD2 (7 bases). The germline CDR1 and CDR2 sequences are PRHDT and FYEKMQ (reference sequence). The CDR3 is 14 residues long. Trimming removed 5 bases at V and 4 bases at J, with 12 bases between. The CDR3 bases are TGTGCCAGCAGCAAGGGGGGGTCGTACAATGAGCAGTTCTTC. Translation: CASSKGGSYNEQFF.

V usage is TRBV5-4 and J usage is TRBJ2-1, with 8 bases aligning to TRBD2. The CDR3 loop spans 14 amino acids. CDR1 and CDR2 (germline): SGHNT, YYREEE (reference sequence). The J segment lost 7 bases and the V segment lost 3 bases, leaving 6 bases of the junction unmatched. DNA of the CDR3: TGTGCCAGCAGCTCCAGCGGGAGTTGGAATGAGCAGTTCTTC. Translation gives CASSSSGSWNEQFF.

J is TRBJ2-5 and V is TRBV6-5, with a possible D match to TRBD2 (7 bases). The CDR3 totals 15 residues. CDR1 is MNHEY, CDR2 SVGAGI, per germline. Between the trimmed V and J ends, which lost 1 base and 4 bases, there was a span of 13 bases. DNA for the CDR3: TGTGCCAGCAGTTACTTCCCCGGGGGGCCAGAGACCCAGTACTTC. Its protein product is CASSYFPGGPETQYF.

The rearrangement uses TRBV3-1 (or the pseudogene TRBV3-2) and TRBJ1-5; D is unclear. V was trimmed by 1 base and J by 4 bases, leaving 8 bases between them. The germline V gene encodes CDR1 LGHDT and CDR2 YNNKEL (reference sequence). The length of the CDR3 is 14 residues. For the CDR3, the DNA is TGTGCCAGCAGCCAAGCGCTTGGGAATCAGCCCCAGCATTTT. It codes for CASSQALGNQPQHF.

This chain links TRBV6-6 with TRBJ1-5; D remains ambiguous. V dropped 7 bases and J dropped 0 bases, with 16 bases sitting between them. The germline gives CDR1 MNHNY, CDR2 SVGAGI (reference sequence). This CDR3 is built from 16 residues. The CDR3, as DNA: TGTGCCAGCACCGCCCAAGCACTTTATAGCAATCAGCCCCAGCATTTT. It translates to CASTAQALYSNQPQHF.

With regard to this clone: Compared with germline, one end of the junction differs, possibly owing to a read error. J is TRBJ2-5 and V is TRBV7-7; 7 bases are shared with TRBD1. Germline assignment: CDR1 SSHAT and CDR2 FNYEAQ (reference sequence). There are 14 residues in the CDR3. CDR3 coding DNA: TGTGCTAGCAGCTTAGGGACAGCAGAAGAGACCCAGTACTTC. It translates to CASSLGTAEETQYF. Together with reference TRBV7-7 and TRBJ2-5, the CDR3 gives the full variable domain: GAGVSQSPRYKVTKRGQDVTLRCDPISSHATLYWYQQALGQGPEFLTYFNYEAQPDKSGLPSDRFSAERPEGSISTLTIQRTEQRDSAMYRCASSLGTAEETQYFGPGTRLLVL.

The rearrangement links TRBV6-6 to TRBJ1-6; 9 bases are shared with TRBD1. The CDR3 has 14 amino acids. Trimming took 2 bases from V and 11 from J; bases not matched to a gene: 4. Germline V gene lookup returns CDR1 MNHNY and CDR2 SVGAGI (reference sequence). CDR3 amino acids: CASSYRDRETPLHF. In nucleotides, the CDR3 is TGTGCCAGCAGTTACAGGGACAGGGAAACACCCCTCCACTTT.

The chain links TRBV5-5 to TRBJ1-1; 7 bases align to TRBD1. Germline-derived CDR1 and CDR2 are SGHKS and YYEKEE (reference sequence). J was trimmed by 5 bases and V by 4 bases; bases with no gene match: 8. The length of the CDR3 is 14 residues. Here the CDR3 reads CASSTRQGGTEAFF. CDR3 coding DNA: TGTGCCAGCAGCACCCGACAGGGTGGGACTGAAGCTTTCTTT. The whole variable domain, remainder taken from reference TRBV5-5 and TRBJ1-1, is DAGVTQSPTHLIKTRGQQVTLRCSPISGHKSVSWYQQVLGQGPQFIFQYYEKEERGRGNFPDRFSARQFPNYSSELNVNALLLGDSALYLCASSTRQGGTEAFFGQGTRLTVV.